This T cell receptor beta chain stems from a study of control samples from healthy donors and cancer patients. Some clones are missing from TCRdb's copy, which holds only in-frame ones; the method was immunoSEQ multiplex PCR. The table has about 84,000 clones, approximately 80% seen once. This CDR3 spans 14 amino acids. This clone came up once. Material for sequencing was PBMCs. The V call is TRBV1, the J call TRBJ1-5. TRBV1 represents a pseudogene. The source of this sequence is a man aged 60 to 69 with head and neck cancer. In DNA, the CDR3 is TGCACCAGCAGCCAAGTTTGGGGAACTCAGCCCCAGCATTTT. Its translation: CTSSQVWGTQPQHF.